This T cell receptor (beta chain) derives from a study of cytomegalovirus exposure and HLA in healthy donors. Germline lookup yields CDR1 KGHSH and CDR2 LQKENI. The V and J ends lost 3 bases and 5 bases respectively, with 10 bases between them. The CDR3 has 13 amino acids. At collection, donors were nominally healthy, but unrecorded immune exposures were probable. This clone was counted a single time. Its matching antigen is unknown. General study results and limits: Common viral pathogens were later found to be apparently linked to several of the most significant clusters.

Vbeta (60) and Jbeta (13) primers were used in the PCR. Some clones are missing from TCRdb's copy, which holds only in-frame ones; the method was immunoSEQ multiplex PCR. There are some 200,000 clones in the sample; about 79% occur only once, and approximately 0.098% lies in the top ten. Sequenced: PBMCs. V is TRBV18 and J is TRBJ1-2; tentatively, D is TRBD1 (6 bases). This TCR was recovered from a boy aged 2 to 10 in good health and CMV-seronegative. The CDR3, as DNA: TGTGCCAGCTCACCCGAACAGGGATATGGCTACACCTTC. It translates to CASSPEQGYGYTF.